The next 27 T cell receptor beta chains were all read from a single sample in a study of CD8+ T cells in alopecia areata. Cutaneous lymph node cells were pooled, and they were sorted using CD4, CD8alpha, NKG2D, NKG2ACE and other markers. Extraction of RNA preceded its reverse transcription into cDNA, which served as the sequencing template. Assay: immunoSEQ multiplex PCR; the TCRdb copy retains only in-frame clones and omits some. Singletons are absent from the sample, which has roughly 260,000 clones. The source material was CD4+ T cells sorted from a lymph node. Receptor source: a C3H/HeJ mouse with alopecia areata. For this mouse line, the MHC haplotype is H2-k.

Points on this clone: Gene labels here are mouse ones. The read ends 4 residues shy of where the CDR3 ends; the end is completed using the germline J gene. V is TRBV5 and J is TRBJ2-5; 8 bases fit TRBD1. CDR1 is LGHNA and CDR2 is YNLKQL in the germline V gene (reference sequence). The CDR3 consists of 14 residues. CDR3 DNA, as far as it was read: TGTGCCAGCAGCCAAGGACAGGGGAAAGAC. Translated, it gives CASSQGQGKD. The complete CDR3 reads CASSQGQGKDTQYF.

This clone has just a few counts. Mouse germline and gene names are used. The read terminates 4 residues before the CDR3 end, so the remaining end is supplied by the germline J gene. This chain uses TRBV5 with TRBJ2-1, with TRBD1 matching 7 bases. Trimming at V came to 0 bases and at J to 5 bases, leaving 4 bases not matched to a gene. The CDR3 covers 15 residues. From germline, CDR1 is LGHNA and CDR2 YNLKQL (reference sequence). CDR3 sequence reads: CASSQEPGGDAEQFF. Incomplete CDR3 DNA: TGTGCCAGCAGCCAAGAACCAGGGGGAGATGCT.

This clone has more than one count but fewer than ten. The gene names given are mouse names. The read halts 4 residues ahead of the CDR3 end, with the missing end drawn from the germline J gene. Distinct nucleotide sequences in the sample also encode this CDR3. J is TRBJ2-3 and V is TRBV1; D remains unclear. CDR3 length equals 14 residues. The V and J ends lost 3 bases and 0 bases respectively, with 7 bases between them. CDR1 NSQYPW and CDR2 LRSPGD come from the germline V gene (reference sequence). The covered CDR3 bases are TGCACCTGCAGTGCCCTTTCTAGTGCAGAA. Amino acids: CTCSALSSAE. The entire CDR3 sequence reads CTCSALSSAETLYF.

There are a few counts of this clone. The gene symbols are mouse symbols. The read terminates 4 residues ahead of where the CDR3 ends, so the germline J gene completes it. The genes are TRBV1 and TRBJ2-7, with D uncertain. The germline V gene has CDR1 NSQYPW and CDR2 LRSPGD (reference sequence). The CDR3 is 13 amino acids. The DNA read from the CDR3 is TGCACCTGCAGTGCAGATAAGACTTAT. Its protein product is CTCSADKTY. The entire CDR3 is CTCSADKTYEQYF.

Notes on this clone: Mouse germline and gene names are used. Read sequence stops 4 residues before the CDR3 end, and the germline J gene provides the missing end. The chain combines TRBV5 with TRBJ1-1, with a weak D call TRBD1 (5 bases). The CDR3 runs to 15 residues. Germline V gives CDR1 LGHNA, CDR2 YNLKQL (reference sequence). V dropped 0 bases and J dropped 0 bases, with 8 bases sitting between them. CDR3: CASSQDSGKNTEVFF. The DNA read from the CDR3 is TGTGCCAGCAGCCAAGATTCAGGGAAGAACACA.

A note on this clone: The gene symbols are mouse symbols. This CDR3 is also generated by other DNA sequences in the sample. The part of the CDR3 DNA that was read is TGTGCCAGCAGCCAGGGGAGTGCAGAA. Its protein product is CASSQGSAE. The full-length CDR3 reads as CASSQGSAETLYF. This chain links TRBV19 with TRBJ2-3; D may be TRBD1 (6 bases). The CDR3 extends 4 residues past the end of the read, so its final part is completed from the germline J gene. CDR3 length: 13 residues. CDR1 FNHDT and CDR2 SITEND come from the germline V gene (reference sequence). V was trimmed by 5 bases and J by 0 bases, leaving 7 bases between them.

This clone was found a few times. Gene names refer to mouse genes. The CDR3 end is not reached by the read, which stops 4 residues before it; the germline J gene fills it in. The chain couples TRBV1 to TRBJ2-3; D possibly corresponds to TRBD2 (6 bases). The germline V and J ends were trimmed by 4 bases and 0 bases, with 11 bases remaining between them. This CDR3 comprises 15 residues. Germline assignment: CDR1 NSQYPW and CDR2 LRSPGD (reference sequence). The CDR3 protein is CTCSGGGASAETLYF. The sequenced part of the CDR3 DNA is TGCACCTGCAGTGGTGGGGGAGCTAGTGCAGAA.

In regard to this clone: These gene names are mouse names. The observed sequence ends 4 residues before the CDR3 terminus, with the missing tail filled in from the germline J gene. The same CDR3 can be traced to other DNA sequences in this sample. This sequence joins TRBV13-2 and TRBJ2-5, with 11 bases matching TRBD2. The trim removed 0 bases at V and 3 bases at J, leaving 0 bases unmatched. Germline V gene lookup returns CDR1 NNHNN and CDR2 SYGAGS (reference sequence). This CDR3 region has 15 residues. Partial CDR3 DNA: TGTGCCAGCGGTGATGGACTGGGGGGGCAAGAC. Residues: CASGDGLGGQD. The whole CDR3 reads CASGDGLGGQDTQYF.

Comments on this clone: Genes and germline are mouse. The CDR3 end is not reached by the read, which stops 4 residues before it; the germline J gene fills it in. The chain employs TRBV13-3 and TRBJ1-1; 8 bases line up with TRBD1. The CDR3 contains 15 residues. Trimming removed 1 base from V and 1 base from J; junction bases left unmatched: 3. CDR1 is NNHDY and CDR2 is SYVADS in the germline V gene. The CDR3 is CASSDQGALNTEVFF. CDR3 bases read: TGTGCCAGCAGTGATCAGGGGGCCCTAAACACA.

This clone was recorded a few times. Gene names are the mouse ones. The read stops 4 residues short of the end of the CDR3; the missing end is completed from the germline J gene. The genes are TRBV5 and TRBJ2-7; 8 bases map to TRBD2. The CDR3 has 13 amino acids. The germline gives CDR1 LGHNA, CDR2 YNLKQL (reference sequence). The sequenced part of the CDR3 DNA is TGTGCCAGCAGCCAGGCTGGGGGGAAT. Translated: CASSQAGGN. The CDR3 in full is CASSQAGGNEQYF.

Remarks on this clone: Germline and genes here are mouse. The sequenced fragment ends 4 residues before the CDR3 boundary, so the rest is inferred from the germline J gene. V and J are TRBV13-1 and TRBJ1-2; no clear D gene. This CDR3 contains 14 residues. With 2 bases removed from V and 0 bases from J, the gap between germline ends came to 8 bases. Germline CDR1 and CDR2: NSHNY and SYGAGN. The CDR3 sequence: CASSETSANSDYTF. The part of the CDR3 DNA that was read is TGTGCCAGCAGTGAAACAAGTGCAAACTCC.

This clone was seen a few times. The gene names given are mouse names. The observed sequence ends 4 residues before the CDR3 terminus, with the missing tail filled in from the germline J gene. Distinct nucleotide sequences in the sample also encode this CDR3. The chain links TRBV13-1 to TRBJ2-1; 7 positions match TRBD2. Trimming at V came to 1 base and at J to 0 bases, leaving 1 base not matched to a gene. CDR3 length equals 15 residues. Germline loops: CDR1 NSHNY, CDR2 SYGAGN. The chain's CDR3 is CASSDLGVNYAEQFF. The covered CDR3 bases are TGTGCCAGCAGTGATCTGGGGGTTAACTATGCT.

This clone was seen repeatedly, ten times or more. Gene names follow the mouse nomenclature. The CDR3 DNA, read in part, is TGTGCCAGCAGTGATCAACTGGGGGCAAACACCGGG. As protein: CASSDQLGANTG. The CDR3 as a whole reads CASSDQLGANTGQLYF. The chain recombines TRBV13-1 with TRBJ2-2, with TRBD2 identical over 8 bases. The CDR3 end falls 4 residues outside the read, so it is completed with the germline J gene. Germline-derived CDR1 and CDR2 are NSHNY and SYGAGN. The CDR3 is 16 residues long. Unmatched junction bases numbered 2, after V lost 1 base and J lost 0 bases.

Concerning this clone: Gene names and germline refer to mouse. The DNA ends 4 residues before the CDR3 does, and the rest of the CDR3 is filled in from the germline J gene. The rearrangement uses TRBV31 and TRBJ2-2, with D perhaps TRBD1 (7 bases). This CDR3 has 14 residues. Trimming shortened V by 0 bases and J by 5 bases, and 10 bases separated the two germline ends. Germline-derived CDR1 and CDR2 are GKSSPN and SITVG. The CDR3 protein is CAWSLRGRTGQLYF. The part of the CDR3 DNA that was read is TGTGCCTGGAGTCTAAGGGGGCGGACCGGG.

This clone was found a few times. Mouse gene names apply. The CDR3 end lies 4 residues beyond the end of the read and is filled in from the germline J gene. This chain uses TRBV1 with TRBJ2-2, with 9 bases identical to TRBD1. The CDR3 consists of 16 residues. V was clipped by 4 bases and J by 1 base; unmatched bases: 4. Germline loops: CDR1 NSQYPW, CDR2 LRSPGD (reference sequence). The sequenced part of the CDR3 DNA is TGCACCTGCAGTGGGGGGGGACAGGGAAACACCGGG. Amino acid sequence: CTCSGGGQGNTG. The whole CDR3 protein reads CTCSGGGQGNTGQLYF.

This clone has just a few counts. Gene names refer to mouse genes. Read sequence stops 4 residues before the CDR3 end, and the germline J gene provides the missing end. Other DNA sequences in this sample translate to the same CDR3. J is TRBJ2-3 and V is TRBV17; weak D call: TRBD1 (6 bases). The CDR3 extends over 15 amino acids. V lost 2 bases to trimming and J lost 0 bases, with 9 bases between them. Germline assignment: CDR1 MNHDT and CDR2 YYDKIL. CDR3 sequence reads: CASSRSGASAETLYF. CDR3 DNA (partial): TGTGCTAGCAGTAGATCAGGGGCTAGTGCAGAA.

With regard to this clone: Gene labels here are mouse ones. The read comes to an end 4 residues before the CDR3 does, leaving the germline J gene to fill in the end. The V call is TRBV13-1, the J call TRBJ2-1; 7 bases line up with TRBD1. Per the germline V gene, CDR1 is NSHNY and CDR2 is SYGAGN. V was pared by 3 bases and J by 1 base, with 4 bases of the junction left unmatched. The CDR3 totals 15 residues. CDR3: CASSVDRINYAEQFF. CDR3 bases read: TGTGCCAGCAGTGTGGACAGGATAAACTATGCT.

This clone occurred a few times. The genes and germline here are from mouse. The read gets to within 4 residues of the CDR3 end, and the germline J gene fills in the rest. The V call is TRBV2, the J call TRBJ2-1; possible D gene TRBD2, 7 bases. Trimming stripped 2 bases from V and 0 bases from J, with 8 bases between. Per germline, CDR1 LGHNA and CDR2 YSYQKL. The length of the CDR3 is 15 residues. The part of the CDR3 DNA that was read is TGTGCCAGCAGCCAATGGGGGGCTAACTATGCT. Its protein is CASSQWGANYA. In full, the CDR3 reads CASSQWGANYAEQFF.

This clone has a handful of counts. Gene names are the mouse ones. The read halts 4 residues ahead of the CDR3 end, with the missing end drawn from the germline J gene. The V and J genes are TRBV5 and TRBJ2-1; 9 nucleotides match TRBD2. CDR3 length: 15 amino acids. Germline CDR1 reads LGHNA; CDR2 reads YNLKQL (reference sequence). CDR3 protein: CASSRLGGAGAEQFF. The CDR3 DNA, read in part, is TGTGCCAGCAGCCGCCTTGGGGGGGCGGGAGCT.

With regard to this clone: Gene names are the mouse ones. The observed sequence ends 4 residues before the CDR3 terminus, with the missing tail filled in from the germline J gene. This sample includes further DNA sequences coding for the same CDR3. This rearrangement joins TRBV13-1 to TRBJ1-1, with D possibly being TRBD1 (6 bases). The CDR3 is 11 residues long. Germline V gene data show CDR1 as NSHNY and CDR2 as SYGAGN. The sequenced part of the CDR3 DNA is TGTGCCAGCAGTGACAGGGGA. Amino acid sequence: CASSDRG. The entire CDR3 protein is CASSDRGEVFF.

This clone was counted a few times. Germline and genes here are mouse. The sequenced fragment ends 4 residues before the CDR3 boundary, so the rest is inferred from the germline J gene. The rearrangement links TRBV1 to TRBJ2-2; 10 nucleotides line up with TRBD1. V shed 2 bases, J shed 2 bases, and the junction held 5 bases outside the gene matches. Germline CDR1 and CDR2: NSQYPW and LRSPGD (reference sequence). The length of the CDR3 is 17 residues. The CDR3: CTCSAYPGQGNTGQLYF. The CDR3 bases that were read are TGCACCTGCAGTGCATACCCGGGACAGGGGAACACCGGG.

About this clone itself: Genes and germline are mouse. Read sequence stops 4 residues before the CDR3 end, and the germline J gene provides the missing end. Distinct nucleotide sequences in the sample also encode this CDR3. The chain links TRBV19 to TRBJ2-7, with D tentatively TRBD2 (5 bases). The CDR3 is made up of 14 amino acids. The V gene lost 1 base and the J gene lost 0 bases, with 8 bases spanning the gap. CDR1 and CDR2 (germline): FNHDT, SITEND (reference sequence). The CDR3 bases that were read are TGTGCCAGCAGTATACCTGGGAGCTCCTAT. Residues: CASSIPGSSY. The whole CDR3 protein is CASSIPGSSYEQYF.

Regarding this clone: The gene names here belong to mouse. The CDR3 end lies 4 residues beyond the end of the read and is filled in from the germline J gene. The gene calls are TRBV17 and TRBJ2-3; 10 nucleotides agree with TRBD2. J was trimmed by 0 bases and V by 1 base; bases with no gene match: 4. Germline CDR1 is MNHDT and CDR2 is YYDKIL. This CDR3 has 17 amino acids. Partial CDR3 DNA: TGTGCTAGCAGTAGAGGCTGGGGGGGCGTAAGTGCAGAA. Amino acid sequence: CASSRGWGGVSAE. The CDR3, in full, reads CASSRGWGGVSAETLYF. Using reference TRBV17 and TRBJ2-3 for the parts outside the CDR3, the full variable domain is DTTVKQNPRYKLARVGKPVNLICSQTMNHDTMYWYQKKPNQAPKLLLFYYDKILNREADTFEKFQSSRPNNSFCSLYIGSAGLEYSAMYLCASSRGWGGVSAETLYFGSGTRLTVL.

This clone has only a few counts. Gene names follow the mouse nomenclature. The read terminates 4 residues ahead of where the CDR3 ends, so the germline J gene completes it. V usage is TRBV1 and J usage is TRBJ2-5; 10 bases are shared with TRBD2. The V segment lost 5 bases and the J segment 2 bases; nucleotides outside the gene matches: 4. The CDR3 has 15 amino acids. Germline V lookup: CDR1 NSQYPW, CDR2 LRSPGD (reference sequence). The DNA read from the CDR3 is TGCACCTGCAGTCCCCTGGGGGGGCGCCAAGAC. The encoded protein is CTCSPLGGRQD. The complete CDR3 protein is CTCSPLGGRQDTQYF.

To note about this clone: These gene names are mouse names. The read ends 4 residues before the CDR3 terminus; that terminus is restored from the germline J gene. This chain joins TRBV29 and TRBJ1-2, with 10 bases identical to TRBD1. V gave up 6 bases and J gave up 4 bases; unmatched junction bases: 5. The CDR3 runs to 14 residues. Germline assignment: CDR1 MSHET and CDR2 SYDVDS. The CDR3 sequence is CASRPTGGISDYTF. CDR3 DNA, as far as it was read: TGTGCTAGCAGGCCGACAGGGGGCATCTCC.

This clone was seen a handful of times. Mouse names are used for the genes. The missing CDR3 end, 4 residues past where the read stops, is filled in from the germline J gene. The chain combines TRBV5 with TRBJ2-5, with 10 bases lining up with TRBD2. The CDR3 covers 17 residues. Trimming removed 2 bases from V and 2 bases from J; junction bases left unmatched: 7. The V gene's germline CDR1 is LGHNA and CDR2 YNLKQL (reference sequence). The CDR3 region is CASSQPPTGGTQDTQYF. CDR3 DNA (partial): TGTGCCAGCAGCCAACCCCCGACTGGGGGGACCCAAGAC.

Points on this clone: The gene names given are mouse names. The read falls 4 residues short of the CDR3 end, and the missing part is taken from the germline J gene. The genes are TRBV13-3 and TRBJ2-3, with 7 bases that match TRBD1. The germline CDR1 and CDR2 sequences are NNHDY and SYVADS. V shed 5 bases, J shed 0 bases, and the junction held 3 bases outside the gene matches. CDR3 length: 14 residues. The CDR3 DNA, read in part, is TGTGCCAGCAGAGCCAGGGGGAGTGCAGAA. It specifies CASRARGSAE. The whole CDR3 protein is CASRARGSAETLYF.